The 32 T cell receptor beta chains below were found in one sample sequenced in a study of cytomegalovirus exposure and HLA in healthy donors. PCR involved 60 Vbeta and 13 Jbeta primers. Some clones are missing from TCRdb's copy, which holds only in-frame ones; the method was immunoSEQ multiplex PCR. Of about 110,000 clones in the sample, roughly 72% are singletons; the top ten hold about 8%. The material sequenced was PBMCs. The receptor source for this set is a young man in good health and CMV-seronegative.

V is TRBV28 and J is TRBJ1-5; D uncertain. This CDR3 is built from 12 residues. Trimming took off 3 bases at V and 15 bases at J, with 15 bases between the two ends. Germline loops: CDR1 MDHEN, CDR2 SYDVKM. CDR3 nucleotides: TGTGCCAGCAGTTTCAAAGGGTCGGAGGGGCATTTT. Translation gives CASSFKGSEGHF.

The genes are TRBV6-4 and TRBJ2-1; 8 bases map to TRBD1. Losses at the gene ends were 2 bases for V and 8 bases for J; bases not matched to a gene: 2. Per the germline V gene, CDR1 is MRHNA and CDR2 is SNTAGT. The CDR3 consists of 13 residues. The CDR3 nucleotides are TGTGCCAGCAGTGACGGACAGGGCTATGAGCAGTTCTTC. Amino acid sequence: CASSDGQGYEQFF.

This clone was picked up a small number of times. DNA for the CDR3: TGTGCCAGCGACACCGGAAGGCGTAGCGAGCAGTACTTC. Its translation is CASDTGRRSEQYF. This rearrangement joins TRBV7-2 to TRBJ2-7; D remains ambiguous. Trimming stripped 8 bases from V and 6 bases from J, with 17 bases between. The germline V gene has CDR1 SGHTA and CDR2 FQGNSA. The CDR3 length is 13 residues.

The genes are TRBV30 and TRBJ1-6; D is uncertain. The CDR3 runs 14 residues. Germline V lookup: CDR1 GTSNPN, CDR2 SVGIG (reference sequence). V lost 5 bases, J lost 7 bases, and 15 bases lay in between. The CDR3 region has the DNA TGTGCCTGGGAGGGAACACTCGCGAATTCACCCCTCCACTTT. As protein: CAWEGTLANSPLHF.

The CDR3 protein is CASSLGTNSDTQYF. DNA for the CDR3: TGTGCCAGCAGCTTGGGGACTAACTCAGATACGCAGTATTTT. The genes are TRBV5-6 and TRBJ2-3; possibly TRBD2 for D (6 bases). The V end lost 0 bases, the J end lost 4 bases, and 9 bases lay between the germline ends. The germline V gene encodes CDR1 SGHDT and CDR2 YYEEEE. The length of the CDR3 is 14 residues. The complete variable domain, with remaining parts taken from reference TRBV5-6 and TRBJ2-3, reads DAGVTQSPTHLIKTRGQQVTLRCSPKSGHDTVSWYQQALGQGPQFIFQYYEEEERQRGNFPDRFSGHQFPNYSSELNVNALLLGDSALYLCASSLGTNSDTQYFGPGTRLTVL.

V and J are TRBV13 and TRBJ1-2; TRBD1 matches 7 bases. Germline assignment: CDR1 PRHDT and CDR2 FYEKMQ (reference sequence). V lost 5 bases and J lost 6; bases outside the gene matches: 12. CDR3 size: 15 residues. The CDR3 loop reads CASSARGQYHNGYTF. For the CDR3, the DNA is TGTGCCAGCAGCGCCAGGGGACAGTACCACAATGGCTACACCTTC.

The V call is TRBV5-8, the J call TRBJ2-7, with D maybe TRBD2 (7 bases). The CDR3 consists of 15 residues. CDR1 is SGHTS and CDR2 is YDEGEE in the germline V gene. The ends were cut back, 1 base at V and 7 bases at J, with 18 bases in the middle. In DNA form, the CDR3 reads TGTGCCAGCAGCTTGTCCACGGGGGGCGCGGGGGAGCAGTACTTC. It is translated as CASSLSTGGAGEQYF.

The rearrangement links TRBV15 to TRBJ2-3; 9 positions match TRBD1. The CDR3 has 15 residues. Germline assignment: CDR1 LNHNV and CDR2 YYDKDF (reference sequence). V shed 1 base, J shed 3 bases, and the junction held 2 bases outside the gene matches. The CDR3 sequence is CATSRGDRGTDTQYF. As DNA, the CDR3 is TGTGCCACCAGCAGAGGCGACAGGGGGACAGATACGCAGTATTTT.

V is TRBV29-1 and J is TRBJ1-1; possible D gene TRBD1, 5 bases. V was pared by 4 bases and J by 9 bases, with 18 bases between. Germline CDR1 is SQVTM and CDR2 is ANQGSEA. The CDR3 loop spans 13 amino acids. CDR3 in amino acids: CSVVQGSGSQAFF. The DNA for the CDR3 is TGCAGCGTTGTTCAGGGATCCGGATCACAAGCTTTCTTT.

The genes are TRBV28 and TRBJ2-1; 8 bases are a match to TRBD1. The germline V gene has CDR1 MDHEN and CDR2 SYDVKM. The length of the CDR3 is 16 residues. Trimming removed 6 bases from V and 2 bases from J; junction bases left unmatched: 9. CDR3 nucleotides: TGTGCCAGCAGGCCGGCGCAGGGGGCCACCTACAATGAGCAGTTCTTC. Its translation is CASRPAQGATYNEQFF.

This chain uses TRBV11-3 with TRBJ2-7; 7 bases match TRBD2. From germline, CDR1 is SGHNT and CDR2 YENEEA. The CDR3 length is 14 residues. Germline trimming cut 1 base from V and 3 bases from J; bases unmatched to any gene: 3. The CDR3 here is CASSLASGSYEQYF. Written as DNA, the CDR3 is TGTGCCAGCAGCTTAGCTAGCGGAAGCTACGAGCAGTACTTC.

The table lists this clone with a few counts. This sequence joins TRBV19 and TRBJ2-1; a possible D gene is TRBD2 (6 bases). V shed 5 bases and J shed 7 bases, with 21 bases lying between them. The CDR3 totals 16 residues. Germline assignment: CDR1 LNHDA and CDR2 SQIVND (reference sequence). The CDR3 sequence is CASSLFLIREQNEQFF. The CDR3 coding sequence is TGTGCCAGTAGTCTATTTTTGATCCGGGAGCAAAATGAGCAGTTCTTC.

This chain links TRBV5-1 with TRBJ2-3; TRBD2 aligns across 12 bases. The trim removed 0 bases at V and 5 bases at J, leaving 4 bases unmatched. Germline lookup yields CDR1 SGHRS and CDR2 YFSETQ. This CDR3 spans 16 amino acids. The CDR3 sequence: CASSLGTSGAKDTQYF. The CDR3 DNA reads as TGCGCCAGCAGCTTGGGGACTAGCGGGGCAAAAGATACGCAGTATTTT.

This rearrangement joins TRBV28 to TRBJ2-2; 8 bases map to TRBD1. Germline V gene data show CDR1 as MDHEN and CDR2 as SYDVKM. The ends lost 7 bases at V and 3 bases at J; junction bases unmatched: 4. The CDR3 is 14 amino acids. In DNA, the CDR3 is TGTGCCAGCAATAGACAGGGGTACACCGGGGAGCTGTTTTTT. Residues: CASNRQGYTGELFF.

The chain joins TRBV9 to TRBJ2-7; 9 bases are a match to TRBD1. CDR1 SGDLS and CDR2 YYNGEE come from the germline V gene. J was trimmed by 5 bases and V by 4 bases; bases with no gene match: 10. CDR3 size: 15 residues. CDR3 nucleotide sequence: TGTGCCAGCAGCCCGCAGACAGGGGGTATTGACGAGCAGTACTTC. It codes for CASSPQTGGIDEQYF.

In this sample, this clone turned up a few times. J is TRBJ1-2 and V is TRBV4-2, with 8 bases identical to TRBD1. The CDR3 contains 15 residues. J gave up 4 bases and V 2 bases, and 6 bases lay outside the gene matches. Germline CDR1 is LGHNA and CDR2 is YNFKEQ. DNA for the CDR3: TGTGCCAGCAGCCAAACCGGGACAGGCGGCTATGGCTACACCTTC. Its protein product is CASSQTGTGGYGYTF.

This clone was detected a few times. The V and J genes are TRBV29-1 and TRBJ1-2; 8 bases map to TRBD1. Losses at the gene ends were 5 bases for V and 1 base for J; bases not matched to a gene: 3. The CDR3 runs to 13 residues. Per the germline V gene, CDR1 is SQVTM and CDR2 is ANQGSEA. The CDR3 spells CSVPGGDNYGYTF. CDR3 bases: TGCAGCGTTCCAGGGGGCGATAACTATGGCTACACCTTC.

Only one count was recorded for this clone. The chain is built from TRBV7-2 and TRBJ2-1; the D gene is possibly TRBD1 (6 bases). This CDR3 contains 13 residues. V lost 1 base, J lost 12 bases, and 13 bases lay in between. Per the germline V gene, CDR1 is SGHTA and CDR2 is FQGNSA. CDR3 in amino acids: CASSLGGQQGQFF. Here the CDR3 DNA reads TGTGCCAGCAGCTTAGGAGGACAGCAAGGGCAGTTCTTC.

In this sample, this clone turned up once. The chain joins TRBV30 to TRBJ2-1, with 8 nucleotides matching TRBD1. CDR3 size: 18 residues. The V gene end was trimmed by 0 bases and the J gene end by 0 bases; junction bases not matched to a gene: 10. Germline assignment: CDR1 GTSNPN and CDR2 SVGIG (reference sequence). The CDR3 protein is CAWSVTDRGPGSYNEQFF. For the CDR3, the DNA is TGTGCCTGGAGTGTCACAGACAGGGGACCCGGCTCCTACAATGAGCAGTTCTTC.

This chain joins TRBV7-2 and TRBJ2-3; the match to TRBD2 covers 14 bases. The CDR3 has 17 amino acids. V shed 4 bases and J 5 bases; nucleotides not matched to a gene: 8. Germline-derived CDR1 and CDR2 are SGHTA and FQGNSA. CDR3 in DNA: TGTGCCAGCAGCTCCCGACTAGCGGGAGGGCTTGTAGATACGCAGTATTTT. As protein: CASSSRLAGGLVDTQYF. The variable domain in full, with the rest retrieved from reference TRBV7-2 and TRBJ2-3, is GAGVSQSPSNKVTEKGKDVELRCDPISGHTALYWYRQSLGQGLEFLIYFQGNSAPDKSGLPSDRFSAERTGGSVSTLTIQRTQQEDSAVYLCASSSRLAGGLVDTQYFGPGTRLTVL.

The chain's CDR3 is CASSFSWGAYNEQFF. CDR3 coding DNA: TGTGCCAGCAGTTTCTCGTGGGGGGCCTACAATGAGCAGTTCTTC. The rearrangement joins TRBV27 to TRBJ2-1; TRBD2 might be the D (6 bases). The CDR3 consists of 15 residues. CDR1 MNHEY and CDR2 SMNVEV come from the germline V gene (reference sequence). Trimming cost V 3 bases and J 2 bases, with 11 bases left between them.

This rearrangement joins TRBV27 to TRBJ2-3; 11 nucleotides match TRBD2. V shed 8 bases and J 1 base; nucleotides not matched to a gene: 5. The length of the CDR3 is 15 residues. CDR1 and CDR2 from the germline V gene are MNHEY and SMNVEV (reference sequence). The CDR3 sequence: CASGVTSGGTDTQYF. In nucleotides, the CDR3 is TGTGCCAGCGGGGTGACTAGCGGGGGCACAGATACGCAGTATTTT.

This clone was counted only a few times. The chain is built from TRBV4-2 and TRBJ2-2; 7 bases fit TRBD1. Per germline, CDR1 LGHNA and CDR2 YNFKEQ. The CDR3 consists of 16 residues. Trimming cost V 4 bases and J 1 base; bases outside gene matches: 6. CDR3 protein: CASSLRTGENTGELFF. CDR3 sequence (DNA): TGTGCCAGCAGCCTTCGGACAGGAGAGAACACCGGGGAGCTGTTTTTT.

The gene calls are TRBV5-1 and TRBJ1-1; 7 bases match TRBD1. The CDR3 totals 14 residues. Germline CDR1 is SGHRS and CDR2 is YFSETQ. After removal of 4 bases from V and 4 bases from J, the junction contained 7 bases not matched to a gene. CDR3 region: CASSGDRVGTEAFF. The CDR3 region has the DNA TGCGCCAGCAGCGGAGACAGGGTGGGCACTGAAGCTTTCTTT.

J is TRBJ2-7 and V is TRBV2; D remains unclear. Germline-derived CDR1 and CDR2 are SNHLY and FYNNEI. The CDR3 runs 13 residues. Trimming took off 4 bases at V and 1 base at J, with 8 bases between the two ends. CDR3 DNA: TGTGCCAGCAGTGTCGCGACTTCCTACGAGCAGTACTTC. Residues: CASSVATSYEQYF.

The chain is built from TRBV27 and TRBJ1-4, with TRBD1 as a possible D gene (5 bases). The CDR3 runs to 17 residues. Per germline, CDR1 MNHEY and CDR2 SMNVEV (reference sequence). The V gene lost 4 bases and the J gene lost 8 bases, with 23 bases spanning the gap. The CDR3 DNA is TGTGCCAGCAGTTCAACCCTCGGGGGAGGACATTCCGAAAAACTGTTTTTT. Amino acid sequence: CASSSTLGGGHSEKLFF.

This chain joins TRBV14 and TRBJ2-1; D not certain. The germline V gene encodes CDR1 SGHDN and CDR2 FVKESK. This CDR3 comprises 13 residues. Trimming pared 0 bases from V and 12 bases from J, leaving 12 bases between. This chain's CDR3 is CASSQDRRTGQFF. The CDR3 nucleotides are TGTGCCAGCAGCCAAGATCGCCGAACGGGGCAGTTCTTC.

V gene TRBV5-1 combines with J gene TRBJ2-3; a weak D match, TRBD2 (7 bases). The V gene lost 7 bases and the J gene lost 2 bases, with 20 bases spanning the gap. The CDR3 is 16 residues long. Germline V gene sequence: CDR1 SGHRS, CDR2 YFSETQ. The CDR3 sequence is CASAFRGGGITDTQYF. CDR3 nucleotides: TGCGCCAGCGCCTTTCGGGGAGGGGGGATCACAGATACGCAGTATTTT.

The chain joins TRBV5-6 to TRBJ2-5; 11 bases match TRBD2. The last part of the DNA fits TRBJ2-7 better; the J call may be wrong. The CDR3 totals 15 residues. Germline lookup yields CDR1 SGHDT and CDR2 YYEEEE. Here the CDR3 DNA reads TGTGCCAGCAGCCCGGGACTAGCGGCTTCCTACGAGCAGTACTTC. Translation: CASSPGLAASYEQYF.

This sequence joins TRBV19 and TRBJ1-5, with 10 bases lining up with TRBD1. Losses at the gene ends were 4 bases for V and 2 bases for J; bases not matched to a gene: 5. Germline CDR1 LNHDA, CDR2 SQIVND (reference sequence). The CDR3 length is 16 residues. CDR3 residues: CASSTWTGGGNQPQHF. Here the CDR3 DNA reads TGTGCCAGTAGTACCTGGACAGGGGGAGGCAATCAGCCCCAGCATTTT.

The CDR3 sequence is CASSATWSRVSNTEAFF. As DNA, the CDR3 is TGTGCCAGCAGCGCCACCTGGTCCAGGGTTTCGAACACTGAAGCTTTCTTT. The chain uses TRBV9 and TRBJ1-1; D possibly corresponds to TRBD1 (5 bases). The CDR3 extends over 17 amino acids. Germline V lookup: CDR1 SGDLS, CDR2 YYNGEE. V dropped 3 bases and J dropped 1 base, with 19 bases sitting between them.

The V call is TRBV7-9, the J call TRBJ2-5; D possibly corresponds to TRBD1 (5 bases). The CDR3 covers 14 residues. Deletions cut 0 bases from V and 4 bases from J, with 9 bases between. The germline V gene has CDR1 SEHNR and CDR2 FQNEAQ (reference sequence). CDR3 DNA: TGTGCCAGCAGCTTAGCTCTACAGGTAGAGACCCAGTACTTC. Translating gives CASSLALQVETQYF. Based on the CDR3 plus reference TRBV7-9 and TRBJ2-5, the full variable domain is DTGVSQNPRHKITKRGQNVTFRCDPISEHNRLYWYRQTLGQGPEFLTYFQNEAQLEKSRLLSDRFSAERPKGSFSTLEIQRTEQGDSAMYLCASSLALQVETQYFGPGTRLLVL.